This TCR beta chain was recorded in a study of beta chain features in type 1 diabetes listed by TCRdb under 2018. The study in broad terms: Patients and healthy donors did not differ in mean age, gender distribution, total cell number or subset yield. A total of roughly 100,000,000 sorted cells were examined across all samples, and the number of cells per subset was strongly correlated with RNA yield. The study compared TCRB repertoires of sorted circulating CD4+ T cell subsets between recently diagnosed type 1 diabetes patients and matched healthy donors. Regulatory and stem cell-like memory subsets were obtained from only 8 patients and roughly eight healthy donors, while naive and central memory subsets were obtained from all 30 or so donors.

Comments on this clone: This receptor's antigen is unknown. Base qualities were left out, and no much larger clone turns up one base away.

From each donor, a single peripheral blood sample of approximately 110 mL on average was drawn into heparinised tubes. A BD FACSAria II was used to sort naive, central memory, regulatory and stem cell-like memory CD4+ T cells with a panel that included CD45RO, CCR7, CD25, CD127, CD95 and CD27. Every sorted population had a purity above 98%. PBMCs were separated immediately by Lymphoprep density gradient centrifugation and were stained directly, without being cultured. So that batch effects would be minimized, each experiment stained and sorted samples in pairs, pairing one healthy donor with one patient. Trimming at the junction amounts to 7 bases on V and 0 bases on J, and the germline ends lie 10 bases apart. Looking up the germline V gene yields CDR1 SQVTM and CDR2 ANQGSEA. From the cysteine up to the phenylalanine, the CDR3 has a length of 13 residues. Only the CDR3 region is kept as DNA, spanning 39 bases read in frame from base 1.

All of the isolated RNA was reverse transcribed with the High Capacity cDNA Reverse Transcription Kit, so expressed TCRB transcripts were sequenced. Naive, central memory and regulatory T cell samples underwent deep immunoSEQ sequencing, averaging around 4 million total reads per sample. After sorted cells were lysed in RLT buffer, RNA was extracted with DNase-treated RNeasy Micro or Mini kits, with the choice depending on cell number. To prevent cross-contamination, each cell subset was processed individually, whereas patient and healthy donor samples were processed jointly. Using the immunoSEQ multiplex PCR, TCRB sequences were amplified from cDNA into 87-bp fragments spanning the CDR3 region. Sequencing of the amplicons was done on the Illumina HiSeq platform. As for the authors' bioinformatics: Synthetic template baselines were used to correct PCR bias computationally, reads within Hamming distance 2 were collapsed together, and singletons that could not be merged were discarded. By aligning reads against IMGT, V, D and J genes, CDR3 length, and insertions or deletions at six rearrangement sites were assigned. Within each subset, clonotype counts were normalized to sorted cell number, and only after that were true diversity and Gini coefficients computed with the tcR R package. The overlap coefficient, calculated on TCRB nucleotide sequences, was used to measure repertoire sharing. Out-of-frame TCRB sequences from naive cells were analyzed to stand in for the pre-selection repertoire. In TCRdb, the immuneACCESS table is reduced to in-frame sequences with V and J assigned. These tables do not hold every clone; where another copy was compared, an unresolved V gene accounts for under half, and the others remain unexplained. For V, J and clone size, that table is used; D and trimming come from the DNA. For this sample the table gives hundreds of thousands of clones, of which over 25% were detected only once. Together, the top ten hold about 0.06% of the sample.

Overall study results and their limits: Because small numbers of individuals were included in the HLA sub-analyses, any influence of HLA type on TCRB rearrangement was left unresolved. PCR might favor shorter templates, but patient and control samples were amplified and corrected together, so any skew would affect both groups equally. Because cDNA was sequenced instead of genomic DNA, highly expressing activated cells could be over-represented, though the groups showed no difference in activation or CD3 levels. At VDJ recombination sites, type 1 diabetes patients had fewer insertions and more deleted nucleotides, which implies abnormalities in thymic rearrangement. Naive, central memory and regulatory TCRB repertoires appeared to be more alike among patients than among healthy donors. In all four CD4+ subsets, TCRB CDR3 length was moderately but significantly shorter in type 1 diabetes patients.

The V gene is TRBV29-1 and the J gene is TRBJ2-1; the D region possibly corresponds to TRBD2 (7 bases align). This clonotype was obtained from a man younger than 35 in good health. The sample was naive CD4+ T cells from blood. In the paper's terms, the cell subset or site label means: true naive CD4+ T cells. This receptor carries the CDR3 CSAGEGSYNEQFF. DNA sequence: TGCAGCGCAGGGGAGGGCTCCTACAATGAGCAGTTCTTC.